The following is a TCR beta chain sequence with its context. Its antigen is currently unknown. Other DNA sequences in the sample encode the same CDR3. Germline CDR1 and CDR2: SGHNT and YYREEE (reference sequence). The CDR3 is 13 amino acids. Between the trimmed V and J ends, which lost 1 base and 6 bases, there was a span of 8 bases. The record originates from a study of OX40 agonist ivuxolimab in advanced cancers. Whole-study context: From about 23 to 85 years was the age range, with a mean of around 56 years, and approximately 80% were male. Whole-study findings and limits: CD4+ and CD8+ blood T cells expanded clonally by week 6 at 0.1 to 3.0 mg/kg. Partial responders at 0.1-3.0 mg/kg showed near-lowest clonal expansion. The authors did not determine the antigen specificity of the expanded peripheral T cells.

TCRdb keeps only in-frame clones here, not all; method: immunoSEQ multiplex PCR. The table includes about 30,000 clones, roughly 80% detected once. The V gene is TRBV5-4, the J gene TRBJ2-1, with a possible D match to TRBD2 (7 bases). Source: CD4+ or CD8+ T cells sorted from blood, taken in a trial of the OX40 agonist ivuxolimab. This receptor was identified in an adult with an advanced solid tumor such as melanoma, head and neck, liver or kidney cancer. CDR3 coding DNA: TGTGCCAGCAGCTTGCGGGGGGCCAATGAGCAGTTCTTC. Translated, it gives CASSLRGANEQFF.